This T cell receptor (beta chain) was documented in a study of CD8 T cells in Susac syndrome. When the RNA was reverse transcribed, random hexamers were used with an input of roughly 0.45 to 1 ug. The TCR beta CDR3 was amplified by immunoSEQ multiplex PCR across 54 Vbeta, 13 Jbeta. TCRdb itself ran the immunoSEQ multiplex PCR reads through MiXCR, one entry per CDR3 protein. The data contain around 300,000 distinct CDR3 sequences, 89% of them singletons. Study-wide findings and caveats: It was acknowledged by the study that relatively few individuals were included in its TCR sequencing and HLA analysis.

This clonotype was observed once. Its target is unknown. Germline V CDR1 and CDR2: MDHEN, SYDVKM. V shed 3 bases and J shed 10 bases, with 15 bases lying between them. The length of the CDR3 is 13 residues. The sequence came from a human donor with multiple sclerosis. The specimen was CD8+ T cells from PBMCs. This sequence joins TRBV28 and TRBJ1-2; no reliable D call. The CDR3, as DNA: TGTGCCAGCAGTTTTAAGGGAAGTCACTTCTACACCTTC. It specifies CASSFKGSHFYTF.